This T cell receptor (beta chain) emerged from a study of regulatory T cells in long-lasting Graves disease. Time point indicated: newly diagnosed GD, antithyroid drugs for less than 3 months. The TCR library used RNA extracted from PBMCs. This clonotype was counted between two and nine times. With iRepertoire HTBI primers and Arm-PCR of CDR3 regions, TCR beta libraries were built. TCRdb re-analysed the multiplex PCR reads in MiXCR, keeping a single row per CDR3 protein. The sample yields around 500,000 distinct CDR3 sequences, 15% to 20% seen once. The ends were cut back, 0 bases at V and 5 bases at J, with 8 bases in the middle. Germline values: CDR1 SGHRS, CDR2 YFSETQ. The CDR3 is 13 residues long. These data were likewise used in another study, on T cells in Graves' hyperthyroidism and ophthalmopathy.

This sequence was found in a middle-aged woman with Graves disease. Sequencing used peripheral blood mononuclear cells (PBMCs), obtained at new diagnosis, from a patient treated with antithyroid drugs. J is TRBJ1-2 and V is TRBV5-1; D gene unclear. The CDR3 DNA is TGCGCCAGCAGCTTGGCACCCCAATATGGCTACACCTTC. This translates into CASSLAPQYGYTF.